The 16 T cell receptor beta chains given below trace back to one sample, sequenced in a study of shared clonotypes between healthy human individuals. Only in-frame clones appear in the TCRdb table, and some are missing; sequencing was by immunoSEQ multiplex PCR. The sample has about 300,000 clones; less than 85% are singletons. The specimen was memory CD4+ T cells sorted from blood. Subset meaning: CD45RA-negative fraction. The receptor source for this set is a man aged 25-45 years in good health.

This clone has a handful of counts. The chain couples TRBV7-6 to TRBJ2-7; D is unclear. The germline gives CDR1 SGHVS, CDR2 FNYEAQ. The CDR3 length is 14 residues. V was pared by 3 bases and J by 6 bases, with 15 bases between. CDR3 coding DNA: TGTGCCAGCAGCTTCACGGGCGGTACGGGCGAGCAGTACTTC. Its translation: CASSFTGGTGEQYF.

In this sample, this clone turned up once. This rearrangement joins TRBV5-1 to TRBJ2-1, with 9 bases matching TRBD1. CDR1 is SGHRS, CDR2 YFSETQ, per germline. The CDR3 contains 15 residues. V lost 3 bases and J lost 7; bases outside the gene matches: 8. The CDR3 sequence: CASSSGTGPLNEQFF. DNA of the CDR3: TGCGCCAGCAGCTCCGGGACAGGGCCCCTGAATGAGCAGTTCTTC.

The chain combines TRBV5-5 with TRBJ2-2; no firm D call. The germline V gene encodes CDR1 SGHKS and CDR2 YYEKEE (reference sequence). The length of the CDR3 is 13 residues. V was pared by 0 bases and J by 3 bases, with 3 bases between. As DNA, the CDR3 is TGTGCCAGCAGCTTGGGGGACACCGGGGAGCTGTTTTTT. Translation gives CASSLGDTGELFF.

This chain joins TRBV11-2 and TRBJ2-7; D not resolved. CDR1 SGHAT and CDR2 FQNNGV come from the germline V gene. V shed 3 bases and J shed 5 bases, with 8 bases lying between them. The CDR3 spans 12 residues. The CDR3 DNA reads as TGTGCCAGCAGCTTCTTTGGGGACGAGCAGTACTTC. Residues: CASSFFGDEQYF.

The chain uses TRBV11-3 and TRBJ2-7; 7 bases map to TRBD2. This CDR3 is 14 amino acids long. Germline trimming cut 6 bases from V and 6 bases from J; bases unmatched to any gene: 11. From germline, CDR1 is SGHNT and CDR2 YENEEA. CDR3 sequence: CASSVAGASSEQYF. CDR3 nucleotides: TGTGCCAGCAGTGTGGCGGGAGCGTCTTCCGAGCAGTACTTC.

The chain employs TRBV30 and TRBJ2-7; D perhaps matches TRBD1 (6 bases). Trimming cost V 7 bases and J 2 bases, with 12 bases left between them. The CDR3 length is 12 residues. Germline V gene sequence: CDR1 GTSNPN, CDR2 SVGIG (reference sequence). The CDR3 DNA reads as TGTGCCTTTAAACAGGGTACCTACGAGCAGTACTTC. Translating gives CAFKQGTYEQYF.

This chain joins TRBV13 and TRBJ1-2; D is perhaps TRBD1 (5 bases). CDR1 is PRHDT, CDR2 FYEKMQ, per germline (reference sequence). Trimming pared 5 bases from V and 2 bases from J, leaving 12 bases between. The CDR3 sequence is 14 residues long. The CDR3 protein is CASSGRRGNYGYTF. The CDR3 DNA is TGTGCCAGCAGCGGCAGGAGGGGCAACTATGGCTACACCTTC.

The V call is TRBV5-1, the J call TRBJ1-1; 9 bases are a match to TRBD1. The V gene's germline CDR1 is SGHRS and CDR2 YFSETQ. This CDR3 is 17 amino acids long. V lost 5 bases and J lost 5; bases outside the gene matches: 16. CDR3 in amino acids: CASRPGTGLVGSTEAFF. The CDR3 nucleotides are TGCGCCAGCAGGCCCGGGACAGGGCTCGTTGGGTCGACTGAAGCTTTCTTT.

This chain links TRBV7-3 with TRBJ2-5; TRBD1 aligns across 9 bases. This CDR3 has 16 amino acids. V was pared by 2 bases and J by 1 base, with 5 bases of the junction left unmatched. CDR1 is SGHTA and CDR2 is FQGTGA in the germline V gene. The CDR3 reads CASSLDRGRIQETQYF. CDR3 DNA: TGTGCCAGCAGCTTAGACAGGGGGAGAATCCAAGAGACCCAGTACTTC.

The genes are TRBV4-2 and TRBJ1-2, with D perhaps TRBD1 (5 bases). V was cut by 3 bases and J by 4 bases, with 21 bases left in between. Germline values: CDR1 LGHNA, CDR2 YNFKEQ. CDR3 length equals 17 residues. The CDR3 bases are TGTGCCAGCAGCCACTTTTCCGATACGGGGGAGATCTATGGCTACACCTTC. Its protein product is CASSHFSDTGEIYGYTF.

This clone was recorded many times. This rearrangement joins TRBV7-9 to TRBJ1-1; TRBD1 is a possible D gene (6 bases). The V end lost 0 bases, the J end lost 0 bases, and 8 bases lay between the germline ends. This CDR3 spans 15 amino acids. The germline CDR1 and CDR2 sequences are SEHNR and FQNEAQ (reference sequence). CDR3 region: CASSLAWTVNTEAFF. CDR3 DNA sequence: TGTGCCAGCAGCTTAGCATGGACAGTGAACACTGAAGCTTTCTTT.

The chain uses TRBV2 and TRBJ1-5, with TRBD1 as a possible D gene (5 bases). Germline V CDR1 and CDR2: SNHLY, FYNNEI. V lost 11 bases to trimming and J lost 4 bases, with 15 bases between them. The CDR3 has 13 amino acids. The CDR3 DNA reads as TGTGCCGCCAACCGGGGCCTGAATCAGCCCCAGCATTTT. It yields the protein CAANRGLNQPQHF.

A few counts support this clone. The rearrangement links TRBV7-2 to TRBJ2-3; a possible D gene is TRBD1 (5 bases). The CDR3 is 15 amino acids. Trimming pared 5 bases from V and 7 bases from J, leaving 19 bases between. Germline V gives CDR1 SGHTA, CDR2 FQGNSA. This CDR3 is CASSGQDSFTYTQYF. As DNA, the CDR3 is TGTGCCAGCAGCGGTCAAGACAGCTTTACCTATACGCAGTATTTT. The full variable domain, with the rest looked up from reference TRBV7-2 and TRBJ2-3, is GAGVSQSPSNKVTEKGKDVELRCDPISGHTALYWYRQSLGQGLEFLIYFQGNSAPDKSGLPSDRFSAERTGGSVSTLTIQRTQQEDSAVYLCASSGQDSFTYTQYFGPGTRLTVL.

The genes are TRBV7-2 and TRBJ1-5; D might be TRBD1 (5 bases). Germline V gives CDR1 SGHTA, CDR2 FQGNSA. Trimming took 7 bases from V and 4 from J, leaving 11 bases between them. CDR3 length equals 13 residues. CDR3 sequence: CASNQGVNQPQHF. The DNA of the CDR3 is TGTGCCAGCAACCAGGGAGTTAATCAGCCCCAGCATTTT. Looking up the rest from reference TRBV7-2 and TRBJ1-5 gives the full variable domain: GAGVSQSPSNKVTEKGKDVELRCDPISGHTALYWYRQSLGQGLEFLIYFQGNSAPDKSGLPSDRFSAERTGGSVSTLTIQRTQQEDSAVYLCASNQGVNQPQHFGDGTRLSIL.

This clone has just a few counts. The rearrangement links TRBV28 to TRBJ2-7, with TRBD1 as a possible D gene (6 bases). Germline V gene data show CDR1 as MDHEN and CDR2 as SYDVKM. The CDR3 covers 13 residues. With 8 bases removed from V and 0 bases from J, the gap between germline ends came to 11 bases. The CDR3 DNA follows: TGTGCCAGCCAGCCAGGGGACTCCTACGAGCAGTACTTC. Its protein product is CASQPGDSYEQYF.

In DNA, the CDR3 is TGTGCCAGCTCACAATCAACGGGGAGTGATGCCGAAGCTTTCTTT. Amino acids: CASSQSTGSDAEAFF. The rearrangement joins TRBV18 to TRBJ1-1; D not resolved. This CDR3 has 15 amino acids. CDR1 and CDR2 (germline): KGHSH, LQKENI. The V and J ends lost 4 bases and 8 bases respectively, with 20 bases between them.